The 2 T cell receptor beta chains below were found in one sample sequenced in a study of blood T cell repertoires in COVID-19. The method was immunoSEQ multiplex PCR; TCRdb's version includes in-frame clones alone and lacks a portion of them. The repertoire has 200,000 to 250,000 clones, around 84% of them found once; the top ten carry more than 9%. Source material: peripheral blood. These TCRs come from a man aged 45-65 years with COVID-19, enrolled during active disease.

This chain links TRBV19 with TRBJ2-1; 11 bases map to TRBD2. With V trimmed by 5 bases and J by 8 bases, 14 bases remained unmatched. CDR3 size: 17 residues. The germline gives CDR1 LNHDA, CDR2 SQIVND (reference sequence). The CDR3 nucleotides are TGTGCCAGTAGTTCAGATAGCGGGAGGGCCGACCGGGATGAGCAGTTCTTC. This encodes CASSSDSGRADRDEQFF.

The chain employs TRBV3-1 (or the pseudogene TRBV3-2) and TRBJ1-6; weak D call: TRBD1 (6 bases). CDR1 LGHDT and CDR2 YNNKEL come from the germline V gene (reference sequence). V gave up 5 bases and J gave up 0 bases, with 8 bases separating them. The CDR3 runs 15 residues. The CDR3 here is CASSAQGSYNSPLHF. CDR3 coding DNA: TGTGCCAGCAGCGCACAGGGCTCCTATAATTCACCCCTCCACTTT.